The next 30 T cell receptor beta chains were all read from a single sample in a study of blood T cells in healthy people across ages. A J-beta primer mix and a sample-barcoded 5' primer were used in a second PCR of roughly 6 to 11 cycles. One entry per CDR3 protein results from TCRdb running MiXCR on the 5' RACE reads. Of approximately 690,000 distinct CDR3 sequences in the sample, over 40% were seen once. Input material: blood. The source of these receptors is a man of 80 years or more in good health.

The V call is TRBV11-2, the J call TRBJ2-1; TRBD2 matches 7 bases. CDR3 size: 14 residues. Germline V gives CDR1 SGHAT, CDR2 FQNNGV. Trimming cost V 5 bases and J 4 bases; bases outside gene matches: 5. The CDR3 sequence is CASSVGTKYNEQFF. For the CDR3, the DNA is TGTGCCAGCAGCGTCGGGACTAAATACAATGAGCAGTTCTTC. The entire variable domain, with the rest obtained from reference TRBV11-2 and TRBJ2-1, is as follows: EAGVAQSPRYKIIEKRQSVAFWCNPISGHATLYWYQQILGQGPKLLIQFQNNGVVDDSQLPKDRFSAERLKGVDSTLKIQPAKLEDSAVYLCASSVGTKYNEQFFGPGTRLTVL.

CDR3 protein: CASSQGRGGTTDTQYF. The CDR3, as DNA: TGCGCCAGCAGCCAAGGGAGGGGGGGGACCACAGATACGCAGTATTTT. The V call is TRBV4-3, the J call TRBJ2-3; the D gene is possibly TRBD2 (7 bases). The CDR3 has 16 amino acids. The germline gives CDR1 LGHNA, CDR2 YSLEER. V lost 1 base and J lost 2, with 13 bases in between.

A word on this clonotype: Germline and junction disagree at one end, which may indicate a read error. The gene calls are TRBV15 and TRBJ2-2, with no clear D. The CDR3 is 15 amino acids. Germline V gene data show CDR1 as LNHNV and CDR2 as YYDKDF (reference sequence). CDR3: CATSRDKPDTGELFF. CDR3 coding DNA: TGTGCCACCAGCCGAGACAAACCCGACACCGGGGAGCTGTTTTTT.

The chain is built from TRBV20-1 and TRBJ2-7; 7 nucleotides line up with TRBD2. The CDR3 spans 13 residues. CDR1 and CDR2 from the germline V gene are DFQATT and SNEGSKA (reference sequence). V was clipped by 3 bases and J by 2 bases; unmatched bases: 4. The CDR3 sequence: CSARGGQTYEQYF. CDR3 sequence (DNA): TGCAGTGCTAGGGGAGGGCAAACCTACGAGCAGTACTTC.

This chain connects TRBV3-1 to TRBJ1-2; 7 bases match TRBD1. This CDR3 has 15 amino acids. CDR1 and CDR2 from the germline V gene are LGHDT and YNNKEL (reference sequence). The V gene end was trimmed by 1 base and the J gene end by 4 bases; junction bases not matched to a gene: 6. CDR3 sequence: CASSQASGGAYGYTF. In DNA, the CDR3 is TGTGCCAGCAGCCAAGCCTCAGGGGGGGCCTATGGCTACACCTTC.

At least ten counts were recorded for this clonotype. This chain connects TRBV29-1 to TRBJ2-3; D call uncertain. CDR1 is SQVTM, CDR2 ANQGSEA, per germline. There are 14 residues in the CDR3. Deletions cut 0 bases from V and 11 bases from J, with 18 bases between. CDR3 loop: CSVEEELWVGEQYF. Written as DNA, the CDR3 is TGCAGCGTTGAAGAAGAGTTATGGGTCGGTGAGCAGTATTTT.

A few counts support this clonotype. The genes are TRBV29-1 and TRBJ2-7, with D perhaps matching TRBD1 (6 bases). Deletions cut 6 bases from V and 0 bases from J, with 18 bases between. CDR3 length: 15 amino acids. Germline-derived CDR1 and CDR2 are SQVTM and ANQGSEA. In DNA, the CDR3 is TGCAGCGTCGCCGCCGGGACACTCGACTCCTACGAGCAGTACTTC. This gives the protein CSVAAGTLDSYEQYF.

This clonotype was detected only a few times. The chain carries TRBV10-3 and TRBJ1-6; unclear D gene. CDR1 is ENHRY and CDR2 is SYGVKD in the germline V gene. The CDR3 length is 17 residues. The V end lost 0 bases, the J end lost 6 bases, and 15 bases lay between the germline ends. The CDR3 nucleotides are TGTGCCATCAGTGAGTCGTCGGCCAGACGCCTTAATTCACCCCTCCACTTT. Its translation: CAISESSARRLNSPLHF.

The chain combines TRBV9 with TRBJ1-6; 7 nucleotides line up with TRBD1. The CDR3 sequence is 16 residues long. CDR1 SGDLS and CDR2 YYNGEE come from the germline V gene. J gave up 5 bases and V 0 bases, and 5 bases lay outside the gene matches. As DNA, the CDR3 is TGTGCCAGCAGCGTAGGACAGGGATATAATAATTCACCCCTCCACTTT. Its translation: CASSVGQGYNNSPLHF.

The J gene is TRBJ2-1, the V gene TRBV11-2; 8 nucleotides agree with TRBD2. The J call is doubtful: the DNA matches TRBJ2-7 better. The CDR3 length is 15 residues. Germline CDR1 SGHAT, CDR2 FQNNGV. CDR3 bases: TGTGCCAGCAGCTTAGAAGGCGGGAGGAGGAATGAGCAGTACTTC. Its protein is CASSLEGGRRNEQYF.

This clonotype was counted ten times or more. The rearrangement uses TRBV12-3 or TRBV12-4 and TRBJ2-7; D gene ambiguous. V shed 3 bases and J shed 1 base, with 7 bases lying between them. The CDR3 extends over 13 amino acids. The CDR3 nucleotides are TGTGCCAGCAGTTTTTCGGCTTCCTACGAGCAGTACTTC. Translating gives CASSFSASYEQYF.

The genes are TRBV7-8 and TRBJ2-3, with D tentatively TRBD2 (7 bases). Germline V CDR1 and CDR2: SGHVS, FQNEAQ. V was shortened by 1 base and J by 4 bases, with 12 bases between the two germline ends. CDR3 length equals 15 residues. The DNA of the CDR3 is TGTGCCAGCAGCTTAGTGGGGGAGGGGGCAGATACGCAGTATTTT. Translating it yields CASSLVGEGADTQYF.

This clonotype came up many times. The CDR3 nucleotides are TGTGCCAGCGGTGGACTAGCGGATTCCTACAATGAGCAGTTCTTC. It yields the protein CASGGLADSYNEQFF. The J gene is TRBJ2-1, the V gene TRBV12-3 or TRBV12-4; 10 positions agree with TRBD2. The CDR3 spans 15 residues. With V trimmed by 8 bases and J by 1 base, 5 bases remained unmatched.

About this clonotype: This may be a read error: a much more frequent sequence differs by one nucleotide. This chain connects TRBV4-3 to TRBJ2-3; D may be TRBD1 (5 bases). The CDR3 is 15 residues long. Germline V gene data show CDR1 as LGHNA and CDR2 as YSLEER. V lost 3 bases and J lost 0, with 10 bases in between. CDR3 residues: CASSHSRASTDTQYF. The CDR3 nucleotides read TGCGCCAGCAGCCATAGCAGGGCAAGCACAGATACGCAGTATTTT.

This chain joins TRBV6-2 or TRBV6-3 and TRBJ2-1; tentatively, D is TRBD2 (5 bases). The CDR3 is 14 residues long. With 5 bases removed from V and 8 bases from J, the gap between germline ends came to 16 bases. Germline CDR1 and CDR2: MNHEY and SVGEGT. CDR3 DNA: TGTGCCAGCAGTGACCTTCGGGGTTTCGATGAGCAGTTCTTC. Translating gives CASSDLRGFDEQFF.

The chain combines TRBV6-6 with TRBJ2-3; D may be TRBD1 (5 bases). The ends were cut back, 10 bases at V and 8 bases at J, with 16 bases in the middle. CDR1 and CDR2 (germline): MNHNY, SVGAGI (reference sequence). This CDR3 has 12 amino acids. CDR3 residues: CATLRPQGTQYF. The DNA of the CDR3 is TGTGCCACCCTTCGGCCTCAGGGTACGCAGTATTTT.

The chain carries TRBV7-6 and TRBJ2-1, with D perhaps matching TRBD1 (6 bases). Germline CDR1 reads SGHVS; CDR2 reads FNYEAQ. Trimming took off 0 bases at V and 6 bases at J, with 12 bases between the two ends. The length of the CDR3 is 15 residues. The CDR3 nucleotides are TGTGCCAGCAGCTTAGCGGGGGCGACCTCCAATGAGCAGTTCTTC. Its protein is CASSLAGATSNEQFF.

This clonotype was seen many times. The rearrangement links TRBV20-1 to TRBJ2-3, with D perhaps matching TRBD2 (5 bases). Germline V lookup: CDR1 DFQATT, CDR2 SNEGSKA (reference sequence). The CDR3 extends over 16 amino acids. The CDR3 DNA reads TGCAGCGCCAAGGGTGTGAGGGCTACCTCCACAGATACGCAGTATTTT. The encoded protein is CSAKGVRATSTDTQYF.

There are a few counts of this clonotype. The chain is built from TRBV7-2 and TRBJ2-3; D might be TRBD2 (6 bases). The V gene lost 3 bases and the J gene lost 1 base, with 11 bases spanning the gap. The CDR3 has 15 amino acids. Germline V gene data show CDR1 as SGHTA and CDR2 as FQGNSA. As DNA, the CDR3 is TGTGCCAGCAGCTTCGCGACGGGGGGCACAGATACGCAGTATTTT. It encodes CASSFATGGTDTQYF.

In this sample, this clonotype turned up a few times. This chain uses TRBV5-1 with TRBJ2-1, with 8 bases fitting TRBD2. Germline trimming cut 2 bases from V and 12 bases from J; bases unmatched to any gene: 7. The CDR3 length is 13 residues. Germline loops: CDR1 SGHRS, CDR2 YFSETQ. The CDR3 protein is CASSFPTSEGQFF. Written as DNA, the CDR3 is TGCGCCAGCAGCTTCCCGACTAGCGAGGGGCAGTTCTTC.

The chain recombines TRBV18 with TRBJ2-5; a possible D gene is TRBD1 (6 bases). V shed 4 bases and J shed 2 bases, with 11 bases lying between them. The CDR3 consists of 14 residues. The germline CDR1 and CDR2 sequences are KGHSH and LQKENI. DNA of the CDR3: TGTGCCAGCTCACGACAGGTGCAACAAGAGACCCAGTACTTC. Translating gives CASSRQVQQETQYF.

This clonotype was observed a few times. J is TRBJ1-5 and V is TRBV6-2 or TRBV6-3; D remains ambiguous. CDR1 and CDR2 (germline): MNHEY, SVGEGT. This CDR3 contains 15 residues. The V end lost 3 bases, the J end lost 3 bases, and 12 bases lay between the germline ends. The CDR3 DNA sequence: TGTGCCAGCAGTTATATGGGCCGAAACAATCAGCCCCAGCATTTT. Protein product: CASSYMGRNNQPQHF.

On this clonotype itself: A much larger clone sits a single nucleotide away, making a read error possible. The V and J genes are TRBV2 and TRBJ2-4; D gene unclear. The CDR3 is made up of 15 amino acids. Trimming removed 1 base at V and 0 bases at J, with 7 bases between. The germline gives CDR1 SNHLY, CDR2 FYNNEI. In DNA, the CDR3 is TGTGCCAGCAGTGAAGTCCCTTTAGCCAAAAACATTCAGTACTTC. It encodes CASSEVPLAKNIQYF. The complete variable domain, with remaining parts taken from reference TRBV2 and TRBJ2-4, reads EPEVTQTPSHQVTQMGQEVILRCVPISNHLYFYWYRQILGQKVEFLVSFYNNEISEKSEIFDDQFSVERPDGSNFTLKIRSTKLEDSAMYFCASSEVPLAKNIQYFGAGTRLSVL.

This clonotype showed up just a few times. This rearrangement joins TRBV13 to TRBJ2-5, with TRBD1 matching 7 bases. V lost 3 bases and J lost 3; bases outside the gene matches: 4. This CDR3 comprises 14 residues. From germline, CDR1 is PRHDT and CDR2 FYEKMQ (reference sequence). The CDR3: CASSFSTGEETQYF. CDR3 nucleotide sequence: TGTGCCAGCAGCTTTTCAACAGGGGAAGAGACCCAGTACTTC. The variable domain in full, with the rest retrieved from reference TRBV13 and TRBJ2-5, is AAGVIQSPRHLIKEKRETATLKCYPIPRHDTVYWYQQGPGQDPQFLISFYEKMQSDKGSIPDRFSAQQFSDYHSELNMSSLELGDSALYFCASSFSTGEETQYFGPGTRLLVL.

The chain has TRBV2 and TRBJ2-1; the match to TRBD1 covers 7 bases. In germline, CDR1 is SNHLY, CDR2 FYNNEI. Trimming took 5 bases from V and 7 from J; bases not matched to a gene: 8. The CDR3 runs to 14 residues. The CDR3 protein is CASSLGQVGNEQFF. CDR3 nucleotides: TGTGCCAGCAGTCTCGGACAGGTCGGGAATGAGCAGTTCTTC.

Here the CDR3 reads CASSSDRESYEQYF. CDR3 DNA sequence: TGTGCCAGCAGTTCAGACAGGGAGTCCTACGAGCAGTACTTC. The rearrangement joins TRBV7-9 to TRBJ2-7, with 7 bases fitting TRBD1. This CDR3 spans 14 amino acids. Germline V gene lookup returns CDR1 SEHNR and CDR2 FQNEAQ (reference sequence). With 6 bases clipped from V and 1 base from J, the junction kept 6 bases outside the gene matches. Full variable domain (missing parts from reference TRBV7-9 and TRBJ2-7): DTGVSQNPRHKITKRGQNVTFRCDPISEHNRLYWYRQTLGQGPEFLTYFQNEAQLEKSRLLSDRFSAERPKGSFSTLEIQRTEQGDSAMYLCASSSDRESYEQYFGPGTRLTVT.

V and J are TRBV20-1 and TRBJ2-3; 10 nucleotides align to TRBD1. Unmatched junction bases numbered 11, after V lost 4 bases and J lost 1 base. The germline gives CDR1 DFQATT, CDR2 SNEGSKA (reference sequence). CDR3 length equals 17 residues. The CDR3 reads CSATTAGTGVGTDTQYF. The CDR3 coding sequence is TGCAGTGCTACAACCGCCGGGACAGGGGTTGGCACAGATACGCAGTATTTT.

The chain has TRBV28 and TRBJ2-3, with TRBD2 matching over 10 bases. V shed 3 bases and J 4 bases; nucleotides not matched to a gene: 7. Germline CDR1 reads MDHEN; CDR2 reads SYDVKM. This CDR3 region has 16 residues. Written as DNA, the CDR3 is TGTGCCAGCAGTTTTGCTAGCGGGAGTAGGGCAGATACGCAGTATTTT. Protein sequence: CASSFASGSRADTQYF.

The gene calls are TRBV6-1 and TRBJ2-5; TRBD1 aligns across 8 bases. TRBJ2-7 matches the DNA end more closely, so the J call is doubtful. The CDR3 has 15 amino acids. Germline CDR1 and CDR2: MNHNS and SASEGT. The CDR3 is CASSDRTGYSHEQYF. CDR3 nucleotides: TGTGCCAGCAGCGATAGGACAGGGTATTCGCACGAGCAGTACTTC.

This clonotype was counted between two and nine times. The chain combines TRBV4-3 with TRBJ2-1; possible D gene TRBD2, 5 bases. The CDR3 length is 15 residues. V was clipped by 0 bases and J by 2 bases, with 8 bases between them. Germline CDR1 is LGHNA and CDR2 is YSLEER. The CDR3 nucleotides are TGCGCCAGCAGCCAAGAGGTACTAGCCTACAATGAGCAGTTCTTC. It codes for CASSQEVLAYNEQFF.